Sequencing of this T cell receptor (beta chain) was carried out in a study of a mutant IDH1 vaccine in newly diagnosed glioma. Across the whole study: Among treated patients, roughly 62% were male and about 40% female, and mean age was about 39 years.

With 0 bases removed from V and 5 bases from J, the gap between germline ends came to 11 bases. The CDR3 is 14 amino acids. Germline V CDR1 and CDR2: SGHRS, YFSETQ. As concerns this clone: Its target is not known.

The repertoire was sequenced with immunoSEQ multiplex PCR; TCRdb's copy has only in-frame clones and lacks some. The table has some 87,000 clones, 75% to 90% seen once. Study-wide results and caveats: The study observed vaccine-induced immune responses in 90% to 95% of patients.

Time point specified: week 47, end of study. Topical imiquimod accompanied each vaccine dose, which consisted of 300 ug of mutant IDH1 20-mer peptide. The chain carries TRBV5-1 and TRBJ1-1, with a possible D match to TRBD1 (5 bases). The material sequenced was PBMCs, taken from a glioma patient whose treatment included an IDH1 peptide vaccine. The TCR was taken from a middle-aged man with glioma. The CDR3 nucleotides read TGCGCCAGCAGCTTGGACGGGGGAACAACTGAAGCTTTCTTT. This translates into CASSLDGGTTEAFF.